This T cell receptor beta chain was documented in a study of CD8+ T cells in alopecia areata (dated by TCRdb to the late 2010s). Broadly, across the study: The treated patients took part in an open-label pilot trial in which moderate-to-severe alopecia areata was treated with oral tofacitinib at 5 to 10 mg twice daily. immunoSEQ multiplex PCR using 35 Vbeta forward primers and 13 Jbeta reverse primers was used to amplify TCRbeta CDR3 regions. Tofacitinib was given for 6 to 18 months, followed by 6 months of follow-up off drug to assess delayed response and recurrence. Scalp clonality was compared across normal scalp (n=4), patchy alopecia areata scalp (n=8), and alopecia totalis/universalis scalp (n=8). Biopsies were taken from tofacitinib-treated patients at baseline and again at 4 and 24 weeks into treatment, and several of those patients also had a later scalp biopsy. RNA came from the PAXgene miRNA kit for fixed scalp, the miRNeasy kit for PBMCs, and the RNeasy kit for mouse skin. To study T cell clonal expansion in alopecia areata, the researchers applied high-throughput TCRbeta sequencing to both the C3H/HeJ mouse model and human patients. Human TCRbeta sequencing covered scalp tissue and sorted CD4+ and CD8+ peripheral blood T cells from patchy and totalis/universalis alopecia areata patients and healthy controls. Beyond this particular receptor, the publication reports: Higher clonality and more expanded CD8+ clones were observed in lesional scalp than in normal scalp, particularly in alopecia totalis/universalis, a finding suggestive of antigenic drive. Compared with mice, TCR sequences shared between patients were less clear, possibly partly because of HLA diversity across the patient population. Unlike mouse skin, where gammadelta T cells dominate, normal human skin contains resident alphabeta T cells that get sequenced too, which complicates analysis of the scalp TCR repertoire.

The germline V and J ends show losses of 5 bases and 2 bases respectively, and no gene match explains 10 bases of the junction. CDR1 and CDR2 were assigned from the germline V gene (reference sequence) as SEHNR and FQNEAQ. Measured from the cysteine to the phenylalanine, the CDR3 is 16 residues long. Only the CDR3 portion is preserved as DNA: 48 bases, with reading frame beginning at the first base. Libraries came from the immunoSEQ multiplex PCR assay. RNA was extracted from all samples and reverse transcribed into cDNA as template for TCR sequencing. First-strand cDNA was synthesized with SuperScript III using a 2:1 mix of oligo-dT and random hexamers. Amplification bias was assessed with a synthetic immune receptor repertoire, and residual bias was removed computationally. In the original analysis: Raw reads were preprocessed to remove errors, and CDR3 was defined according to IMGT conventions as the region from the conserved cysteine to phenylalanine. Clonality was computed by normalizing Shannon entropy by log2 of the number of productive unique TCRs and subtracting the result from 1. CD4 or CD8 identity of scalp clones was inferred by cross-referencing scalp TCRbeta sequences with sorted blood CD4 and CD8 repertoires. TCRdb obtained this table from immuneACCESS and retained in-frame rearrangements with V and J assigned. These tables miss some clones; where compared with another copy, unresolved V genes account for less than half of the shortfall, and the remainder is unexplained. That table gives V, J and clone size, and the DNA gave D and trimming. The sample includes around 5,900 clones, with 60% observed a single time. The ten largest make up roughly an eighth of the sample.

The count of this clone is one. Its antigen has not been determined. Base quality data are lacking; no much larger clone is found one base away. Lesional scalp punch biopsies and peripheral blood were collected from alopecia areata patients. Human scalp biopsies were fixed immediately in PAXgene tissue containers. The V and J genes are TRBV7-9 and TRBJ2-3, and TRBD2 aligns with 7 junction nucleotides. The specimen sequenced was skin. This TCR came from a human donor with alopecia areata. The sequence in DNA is TGTGCCAGCAGCGGAGAGGGGAGGGGAGCCACAGATACGCAGTATTTT. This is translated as CASSGEGRGATDTQYF.